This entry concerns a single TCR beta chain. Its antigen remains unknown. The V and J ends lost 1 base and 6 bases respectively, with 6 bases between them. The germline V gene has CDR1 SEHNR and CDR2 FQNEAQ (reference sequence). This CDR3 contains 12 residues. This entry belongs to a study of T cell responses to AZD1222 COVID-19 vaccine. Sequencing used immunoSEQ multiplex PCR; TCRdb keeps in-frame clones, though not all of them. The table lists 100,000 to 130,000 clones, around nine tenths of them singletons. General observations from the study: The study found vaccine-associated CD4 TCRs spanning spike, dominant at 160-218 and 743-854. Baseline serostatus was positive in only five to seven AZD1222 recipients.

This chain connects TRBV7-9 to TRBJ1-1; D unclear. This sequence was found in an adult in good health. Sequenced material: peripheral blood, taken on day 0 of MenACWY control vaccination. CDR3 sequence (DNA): TGTGCCAGCAGCTTAGGCTGGTCTGAAGCTTTCTTT. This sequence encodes CASSLGWSEAFF.